This passage covers 8 T cell receptor beta chains from one sample sequenced in a study of blood T cell repertoires in COVID-19 (dated by TCRdb to about 2020). Receptor libraries were prepared by the immunoSEQ multiplex PCR assay. The table was pulled from immuneACCESS by TCRdb, which kept in-frame rearrangements only. Such tables lose some clones; where checked, under half of the loss comes from unresolved V genes, and the rest has no known cause. In this sample the table shows fewer than 350,000 clones, approximately 91% of which occur a single time. The ten largest clones take up over 8% of the sample. Sequenced material: peripheral blood. All receptors derive from a man between 18 and 35 years old with active or convalescent COVID-19.

The chain employs TRBV27 and TRBJ2-4; possible D gene TRBD1, 6 bases. Trimming took 4 bases from V and 0 from J, leaving 16 bases between them. The CDR3 runs to 17 residues. Germline CDR1 is MNHEY and CDR2 is SMNVEV (reference sequence). The CDR3 DNA reads as TGTGCCAGCAGTTCCACAGGGTTACTATTAGCCAAAAACATTCAGTACTTC. This translates into CASSSTGLLLAKNIQYF.

Only a few counts were recorded for this clone. This chain uses TRBV19 with TRBJ1-1; D ambiguous. The CDR3 spans 11 residues. Germline lookup yields CDR1 LNHDA and CDR2 SQIVND (reference sequence). V lost 3 bases and J lost 12, with 11 bases in between. CDR3 sequence reads: CASSIGVGTFF. The CDR3 nucleotides are TGTGCCAGTAGTATCGGGGTCGGAACTTTCTTT.

The V and J genes are TRBV10-2 and TRBJ2-1, with no clear D. Trimming shortened V by 0 bases and J by 4 bases, and 7 bases separated the two germline ends. CDR1 and CDR2 from the germline V gene are WSHSY and SAAADI. The length of the CDR3 is 14 residues. The CDR3: CASSESTRYNEQFF. CDR3 nucleotides: TGCGCCAGCAGTGAGTCTACTCGATACAATGAGCAGTTCTTC.

This clone came up a few times. The chain recombines TRBV3-1 (or the pseudogene TRBV3-2) with TRBJ2-7; D gene unclear. Per germline, CDR1 LGHDT and CDR2 YNNKEL (reference sequence). V was trimmed by 0 bases and J by 2 bases, leaving 14 bases between them. CDR3 length: 16 residues. The CDR3 region has the DNA TGTGCCAGCAGCCAAGAGACGCGCCCGACTGCCTACGAGCAGTACTTC. Translating it yields CASSQETRPTAYEQYF.

The chain couples TRBV7-2 to TRBJ1-5, with 7 bases aligning to TRBD1. The CDR3 totals 15 residues. Germline V gene sequence: CDR1 SGHTA, CDR2 FQGNSA. Losses at the gene ends were 6 bases for V and 1 base for J; bases not matched to a gene: 6. The CDR3 is CASRQTGNSNQPQHF. CDR3 nucleotides: TGTGCCAGCAGGCAGACAGGGAACAGCAATCAGCCCCAGCATTTT. Full variable domain (outside the CDR3, taken from reference TRBV7-2 and TRBJ1-5): GAGVSQSPSNKVTEKGKDVELRCDPISGHTALYWYRQSLGQGLEFLIYFQGNSAPDKSGLPSDRFSAERTGGSVSTLTIQRTQQEDSAVYLCASRQTGNSNQPQHFGDGTRLSIL.

V usage is TRBV4-1 and J usage is TRBJ2-7; 8 bases fit TRBD1. Trimming removed 0 bases from V and 2 bases from J; junction bases left unmatched: 3. The CDR3 length is 15 residues. Germline-derived CDR1 and CDR2 are MGHRA and YSYEKL. CDR3 DNA: TGCGCCAGCAGCCAAGAAGGACAGGGAACCTACGAGCAGTACTTC. Translation gives CASSQEGQGTYEQYF.

The CDR3 reads CASSPDNQPQHF. The CDR3 DNA follows: TGTGCCAGCAGCCCAGACAATCAGCCCCAGCATTTT. The chain employs TRBV12-3 or TRBV12-4 and TRBJ1-5; D remains unclear. Trimming removed 6 bases at V and 3 bases at J, with 6 bases between. This CDR3 is built from 12 residues.

This sequence joins TRBV2 and TRBJ1-1; D is unclear. The CDR3 is 15 residues long. The V end lost 0 bases, the J end lost 1 base, and 9 bases lay between the germline ends. From germline, CDR1 is SNHLY and CDR2 FYNNEI. CDR3 sequence reads: CASSEAGGANTEAFF. The CDR3 region has the DNA TGTGCCAGCAGTGAAGCTGGAGGTGCGAACACTGAAGCTTTCTTT.